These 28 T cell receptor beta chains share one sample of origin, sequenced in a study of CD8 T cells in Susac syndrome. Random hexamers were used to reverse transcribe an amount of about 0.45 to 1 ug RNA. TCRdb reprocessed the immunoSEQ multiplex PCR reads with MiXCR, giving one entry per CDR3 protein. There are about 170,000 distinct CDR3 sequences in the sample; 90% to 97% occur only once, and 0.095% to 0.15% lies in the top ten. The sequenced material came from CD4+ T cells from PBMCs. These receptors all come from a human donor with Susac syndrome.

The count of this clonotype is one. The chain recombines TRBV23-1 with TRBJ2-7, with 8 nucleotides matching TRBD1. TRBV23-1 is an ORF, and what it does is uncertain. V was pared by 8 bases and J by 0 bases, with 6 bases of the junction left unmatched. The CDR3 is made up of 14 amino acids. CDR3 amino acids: CASPTGDFSYEQYV. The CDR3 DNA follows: TGCGCCAGCCCGACAGGGGACTTCTCCTACGAGCAGTACGTC.

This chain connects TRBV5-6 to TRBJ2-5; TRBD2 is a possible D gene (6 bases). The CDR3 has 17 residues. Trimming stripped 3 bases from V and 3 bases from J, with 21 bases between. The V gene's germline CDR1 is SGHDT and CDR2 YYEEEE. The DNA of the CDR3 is TGTGCCAGCAGCTGGGAGGTTTCACCCGGACCCGAAGAGACCCAGTACTTC. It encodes CASSWEVSPGPEETQYF.

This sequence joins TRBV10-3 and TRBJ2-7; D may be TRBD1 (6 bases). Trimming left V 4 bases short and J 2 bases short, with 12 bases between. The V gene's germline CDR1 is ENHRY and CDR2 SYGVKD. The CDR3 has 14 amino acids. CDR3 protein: CAISAHTGPYEQYF. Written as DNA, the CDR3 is TGTGCCATCAGTGCCCATACAGGGCCCTACGAGCAGTACTTC.

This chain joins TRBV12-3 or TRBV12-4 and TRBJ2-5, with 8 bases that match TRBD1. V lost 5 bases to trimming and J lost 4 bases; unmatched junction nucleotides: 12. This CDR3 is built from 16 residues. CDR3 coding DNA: TGTGCCAGCAGTCAACTGACAGGGGCGGTGGGAGAGACCCAGTACTTC. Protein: CASSQLTGAVGETQYF.

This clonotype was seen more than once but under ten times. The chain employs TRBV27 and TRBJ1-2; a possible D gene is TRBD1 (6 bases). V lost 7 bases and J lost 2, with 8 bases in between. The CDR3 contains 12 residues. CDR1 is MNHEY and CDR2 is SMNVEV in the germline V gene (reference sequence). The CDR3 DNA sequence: TGTGCCAGCAAGGGGGGAAACTATGGCTACACCTTC. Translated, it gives CASKGGNYGYTF.

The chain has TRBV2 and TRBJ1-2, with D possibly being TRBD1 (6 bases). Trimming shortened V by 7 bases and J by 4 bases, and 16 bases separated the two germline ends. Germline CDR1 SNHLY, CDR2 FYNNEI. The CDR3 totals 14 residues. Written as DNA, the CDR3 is TGTGCCAGCACTAAAGCACAGGGCGTCTATGGCTACACCTTC. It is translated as CASTKAQGVYGYTF.

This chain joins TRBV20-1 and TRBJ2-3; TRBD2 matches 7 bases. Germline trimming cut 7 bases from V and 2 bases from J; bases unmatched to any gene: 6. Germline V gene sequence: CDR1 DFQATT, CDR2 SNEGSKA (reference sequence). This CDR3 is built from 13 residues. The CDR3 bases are TGCAGTGTGGGGGGGACCTACACAGATACGCAGTATTTT. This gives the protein CSVGGTYTDTQYF.

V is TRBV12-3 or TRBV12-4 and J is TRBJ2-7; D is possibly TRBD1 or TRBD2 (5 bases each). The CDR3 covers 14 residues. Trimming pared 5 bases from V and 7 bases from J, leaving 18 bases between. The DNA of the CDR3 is TGTGCCAGCAGTCCATCAGGGAAGACGGGGGAGCAGTACTTC. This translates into CASSPSGKTGEQYF.

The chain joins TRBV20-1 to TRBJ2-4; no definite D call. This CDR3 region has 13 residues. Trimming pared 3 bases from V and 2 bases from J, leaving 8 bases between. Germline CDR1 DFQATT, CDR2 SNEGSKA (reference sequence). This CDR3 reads CSARTQTKNIQYF. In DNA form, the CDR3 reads TGCAGTGCTAGGACCCAAACCAAAAACATTCAGTACTTC.

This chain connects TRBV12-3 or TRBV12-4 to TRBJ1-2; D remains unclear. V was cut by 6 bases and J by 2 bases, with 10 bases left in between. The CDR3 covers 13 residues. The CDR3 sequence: CASRDGANYGYTF. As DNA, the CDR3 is TGTGCCAGCAGGGACGGAGCGAACTATGGCTACACCTTC.

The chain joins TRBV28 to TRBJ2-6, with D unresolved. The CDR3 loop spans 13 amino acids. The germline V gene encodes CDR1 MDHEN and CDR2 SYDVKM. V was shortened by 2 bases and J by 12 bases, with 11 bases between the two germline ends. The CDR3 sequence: CASSLGRKGVLTF. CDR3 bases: TGTGCCAGCAGTTTAGGGCGAAAGGGCGTCCTGACTTTC. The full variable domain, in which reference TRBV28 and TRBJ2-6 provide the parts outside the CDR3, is DVKVTQSSRYLVKRTGEKVFLECVQDMDHENMFWYRQDPGLGLRLIYFSYDVKMKEKGDIPEGYSVSREKKERFSLILESASTNQTSMYLCASSLGRKGVLTFGAGSRLTVL.

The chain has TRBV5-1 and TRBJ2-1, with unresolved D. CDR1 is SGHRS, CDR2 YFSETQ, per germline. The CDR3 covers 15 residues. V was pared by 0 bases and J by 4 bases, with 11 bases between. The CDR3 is CASSLAPSRYNEQFF. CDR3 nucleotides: TGCGCCAGCAGCTTGGCCCCCTCTAGGTACAATGAGCAGTTCTTC.

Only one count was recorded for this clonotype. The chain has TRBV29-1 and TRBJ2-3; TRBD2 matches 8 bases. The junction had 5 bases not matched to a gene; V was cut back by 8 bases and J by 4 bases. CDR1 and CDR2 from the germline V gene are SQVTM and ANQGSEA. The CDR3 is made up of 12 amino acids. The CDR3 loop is CSIGTRPDTQYF. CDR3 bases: TGCAGCATCGGGACTAGGCCAGATACGCAGTATTTT.

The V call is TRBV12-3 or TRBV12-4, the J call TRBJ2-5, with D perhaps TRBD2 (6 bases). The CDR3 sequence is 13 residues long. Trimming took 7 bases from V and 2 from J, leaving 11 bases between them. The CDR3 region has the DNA TGTGCCAGCAACCGGGACTTACAAGAGACCCAGTACTTC. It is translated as CASNRDLQETQYF.

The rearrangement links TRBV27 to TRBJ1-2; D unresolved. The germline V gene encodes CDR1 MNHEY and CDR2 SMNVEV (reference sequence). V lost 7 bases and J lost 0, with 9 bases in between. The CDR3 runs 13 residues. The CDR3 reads CASKKGTNYGYTF. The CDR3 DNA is TGTGCCAGCAAAAAGGGTACTAACTATGGCTACACCTTC.

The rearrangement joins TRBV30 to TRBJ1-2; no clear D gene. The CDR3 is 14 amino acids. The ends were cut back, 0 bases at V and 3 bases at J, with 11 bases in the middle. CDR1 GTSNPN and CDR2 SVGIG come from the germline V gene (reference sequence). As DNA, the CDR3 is TGTGCCTGGAGTGTACCGGGTCGCGACTATGGCTACACCTTC. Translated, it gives CAWSVPGRDYGYTF.

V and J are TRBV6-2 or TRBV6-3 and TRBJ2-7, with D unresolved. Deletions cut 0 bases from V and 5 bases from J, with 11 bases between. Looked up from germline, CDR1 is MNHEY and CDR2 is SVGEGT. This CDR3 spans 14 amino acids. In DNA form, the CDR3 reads TGTGCCAGCAGTTACTCGCGGCAGTCCAACGAGCAGTACGTC. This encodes CASSYSRQSNEQYV.

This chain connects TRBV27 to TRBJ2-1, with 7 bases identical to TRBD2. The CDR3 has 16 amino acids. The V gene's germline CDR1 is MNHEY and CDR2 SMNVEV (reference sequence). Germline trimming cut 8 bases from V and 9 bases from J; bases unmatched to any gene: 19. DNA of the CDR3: TGTGCCAGCCACCCTCAGGACGAGCGGGGTAGGGGTGAGCAGTTCTTC. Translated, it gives CASHPQDERGRGEQFF.

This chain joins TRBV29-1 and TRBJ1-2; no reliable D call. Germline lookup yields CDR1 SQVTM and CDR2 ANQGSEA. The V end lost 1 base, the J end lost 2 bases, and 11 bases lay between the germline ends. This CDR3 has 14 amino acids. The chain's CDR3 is CSVEGGSLNYGYTF. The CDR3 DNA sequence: TGCAGCGTTGAAGGAGGGTCCCTGAACTATGGCTACACCTTC. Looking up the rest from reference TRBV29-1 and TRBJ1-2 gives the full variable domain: SAVISQKPSRDICQRGTSLTIQCQVDSQVTMMFWYRQQPGQSLTLIATANQGSEATYESGFVIDKFPISRPNLTFSTLTVSNMSPEDSSIYLCSVEGGSLNYGYTFGSGTRLTVV.

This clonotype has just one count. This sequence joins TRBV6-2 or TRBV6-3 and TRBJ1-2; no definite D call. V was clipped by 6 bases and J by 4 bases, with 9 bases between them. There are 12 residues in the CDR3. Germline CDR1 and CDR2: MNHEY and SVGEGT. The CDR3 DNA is TGTGCCAGCAGCGAGGAGGGCTATGGCTACACCTTC. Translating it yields CASSEEGYGYTF.

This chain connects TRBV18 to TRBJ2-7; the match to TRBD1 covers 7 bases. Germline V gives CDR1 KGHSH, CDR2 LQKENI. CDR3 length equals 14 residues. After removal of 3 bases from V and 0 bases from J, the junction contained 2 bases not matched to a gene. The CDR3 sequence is CASSPGQSSYEQYV. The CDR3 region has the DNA TGTGCCAGCTCACCGGGACAGAGCTCCTACGAGCAGTACGTC.

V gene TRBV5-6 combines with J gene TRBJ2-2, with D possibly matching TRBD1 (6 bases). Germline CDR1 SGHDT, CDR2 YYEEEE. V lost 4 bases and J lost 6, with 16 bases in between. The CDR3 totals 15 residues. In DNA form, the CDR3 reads TGTGCCAGCAGCGGTCAAACAGGGTTAGCCGGGGAGCTGTTTTTT. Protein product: CASSGQTGLAGELFF.

CDR3 in amino acids: CSVEKANTQYF. In DNA, the CDR3 is TGCAGCGTTGAAAAGGCGAATACGCAGTATTTT. V is TRBV29-1 and J is TRBJ2-3; D ambiguous. Between the trimmed V and J ends, which lost 2 bases and 7 bases, there was a span of 7 bases. CDR1 and CDR2 from the germline V gene are SQVTM and ANQGSEA. CDR3 length: 11 amino acids.

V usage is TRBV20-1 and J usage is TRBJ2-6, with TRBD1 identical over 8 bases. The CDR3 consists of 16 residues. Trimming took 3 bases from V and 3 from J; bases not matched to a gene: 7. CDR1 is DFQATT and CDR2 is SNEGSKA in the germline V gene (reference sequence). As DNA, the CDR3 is TGCAGTGCTAGTTGGTGGGGGACAGGTGGGGCCAACGTCCTGACTTTC. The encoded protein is CSASWWGTGGANVLTF.

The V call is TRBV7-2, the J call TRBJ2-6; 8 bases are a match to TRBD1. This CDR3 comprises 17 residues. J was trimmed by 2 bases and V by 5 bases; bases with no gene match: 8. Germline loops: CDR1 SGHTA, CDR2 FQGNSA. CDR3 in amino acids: CASSPGQGYPGANVLTF. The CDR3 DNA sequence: TGTGCCAGCAGCCCAGGACAGGGCTACCCTGGGGCCAACGTCCTGACTTTC.

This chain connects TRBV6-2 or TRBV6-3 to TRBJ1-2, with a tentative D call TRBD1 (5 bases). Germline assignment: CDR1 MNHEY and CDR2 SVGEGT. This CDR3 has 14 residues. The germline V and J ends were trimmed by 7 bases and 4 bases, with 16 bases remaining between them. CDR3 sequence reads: CASTKAGTFYGYTF. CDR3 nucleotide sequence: TGTGCCAGCACTAAAGCCGGGACTTTCTATGGCTACACCTTC.

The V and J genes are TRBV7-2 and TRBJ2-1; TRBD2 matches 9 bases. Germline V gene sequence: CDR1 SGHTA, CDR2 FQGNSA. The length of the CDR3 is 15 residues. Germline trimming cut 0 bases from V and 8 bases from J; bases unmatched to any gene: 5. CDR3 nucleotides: TGTGCCAGCAGCTTAGCAGCGGGAGGTGTGGATGAGCAGTTCTTC. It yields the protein CASSLAAGGVDEQFF. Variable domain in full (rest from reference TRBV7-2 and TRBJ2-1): GAGVSQSPSNKVTEKGKDVELRCDPISGHTALYWYRQSLGQGLEFLIYFQGNSAPDKSGLPSDRFSAERTGGSVSTLTIQRTQQEDSAVYLCASSLAAGGVDEQFFGPGTRLTVL.

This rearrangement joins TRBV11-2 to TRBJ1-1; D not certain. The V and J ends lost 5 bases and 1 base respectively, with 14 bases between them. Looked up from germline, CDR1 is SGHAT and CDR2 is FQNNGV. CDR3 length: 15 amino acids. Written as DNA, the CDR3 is TGTGCCAGCAGCCCCAGAAGAGAATCGAACACTGAAGCTTTCTTT. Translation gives CASSPRRESNTEAFF.